The following is a TCR beta chain sequence with its context. The data were obtained in a study of response to subunit inactivated influenza vaccine. One entry per CDR3 protein, called by TCRdb with MiXCR from the RT-PCR reads. The sample has some 200,000 distinct CDR3 sequences, about 12% seen once. The germline V gene encodes CDR1 MNHEY and CDR2 SVGAGI. The CDR3 spans 18 residues. Trimming left V 0 bases short and J 4 bases short, with 19 bases between. This same sample was also taken into another study, of T cells expressing NK-cell markers. As that study records: With UMIs, 5'RACE template switching was used to make TCR beta cDNA. Sorted CD3+CD56+NKG2C+, CD3+CD56+NKG2C- and CD3+CD56-NKG2C+ T cells supplied TCR beta repertoires. Most of the eight sequenced donors were HCMV-seropositive; one was seronegative. In a handful of donors, dominant CD3+CD56+NKG2C+ clones formed roughly 1.0-7.5% of CD8+ cells. One observes that, in a few donors, these clonotypes were also the leading ones within the CD3+CD56-NKG2C+ fraction.

The input for sequencing was CD8+ T cells sorted from PBMCs, taken 12 days after vaccination. The clonotype was recovered from a man in his forties or fifties who received an inactivated influenza vaccine. The chain employs TRBV6-5 and TRBJ2-1; D not certain. The CDR3 DNA reads TGTGCCAGCAGTTACTCGATGGTATCAGGAGTGAAGTACAATGAGCAGTTCTTC. It is translated as CASSYSMVSGVKYNEQFF.